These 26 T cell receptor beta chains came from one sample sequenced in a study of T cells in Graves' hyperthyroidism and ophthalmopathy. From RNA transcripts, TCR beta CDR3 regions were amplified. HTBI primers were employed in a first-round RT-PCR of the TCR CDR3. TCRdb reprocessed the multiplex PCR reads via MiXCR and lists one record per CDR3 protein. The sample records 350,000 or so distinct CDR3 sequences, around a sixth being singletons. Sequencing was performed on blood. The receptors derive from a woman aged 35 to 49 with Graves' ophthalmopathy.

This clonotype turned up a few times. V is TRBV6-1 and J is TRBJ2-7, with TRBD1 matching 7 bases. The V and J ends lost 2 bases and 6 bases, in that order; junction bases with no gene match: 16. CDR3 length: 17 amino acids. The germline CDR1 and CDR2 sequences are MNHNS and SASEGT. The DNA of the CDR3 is TGTGCCAGCAGTGAATTCCCGACAGGGTTGGGTAATGGCGAGCAGTACTTC. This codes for CASSEFPTGLGNGEQYF.

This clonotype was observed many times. This chain's CDR3 is CASSFEGNTEAFF. The DNA for the CDR3 is TGTGCCAGCAGCTTCGAGGGTAACACTGAAGCTTTCTTT. The chain combines TRBV11-2 with TRBJ1-1; D is ambiguous. CDR1 is SGHAT, CDR2 FQNNGV, per germline. The CDR3 consists of 13 residues. V lost 3 bases and J lost 2, with 7 bases in between.

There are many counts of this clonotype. CDR3 amino acids: CASSFKASGGENIQYF. In DNA, the CDR3 is TGTGCCAGCAGTTTTAAGGCTAGCGGGGGTGAAAACATTCAGTACTTC. The chain is built from TRBV27 and TRBJ2-4, with 10 bases fitting TRBD2. The V segment lost 3 bases and the J segment 5 bases; nucleotides outside the gene matches: 7. There are 16 residues in the CDR3. Per the germline V gene, CDR1 is MNHEY and CDR2 is SMNVEV (reference sequence).

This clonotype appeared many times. CDR3 sequence reads: CASRLSSNTEAFF. The CDR3 DNA follows: TGTGCCAGTAGGCTTTCCAGTAACACTGAAGCTTTCTTT. This rearrangement joins TRBV19 to TRBJ1-1; no definite D call. Germline CDR1 is LNHDA and CDR2 is SQIVND (reference sequence). CDR3 size: 13 residues. Trimming took 6 bases from V and 2 from J, leaving 10 bases between them. Complete variable domain (other parts from reference TRBV19 and TRBJ1-1): DGGITQSPKYLFRKEGQNVTLSCEQNLNHDAMYWYRQDPGQGLRLIYYSQIVNDFQKGDIAEGYSVSREKKESFPLTVTSAQKNPTAFYLCASRLSSNTEAFFGQGTRLTVV.

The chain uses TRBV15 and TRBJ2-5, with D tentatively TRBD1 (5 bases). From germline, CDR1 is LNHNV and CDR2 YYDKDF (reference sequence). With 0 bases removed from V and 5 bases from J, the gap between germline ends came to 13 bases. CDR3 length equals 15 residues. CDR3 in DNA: TGTGCCACCAGCAGAGAGTCTCAGGGCCATGAGACCCAGTACTTC. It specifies CATSRESQGHETQYF.

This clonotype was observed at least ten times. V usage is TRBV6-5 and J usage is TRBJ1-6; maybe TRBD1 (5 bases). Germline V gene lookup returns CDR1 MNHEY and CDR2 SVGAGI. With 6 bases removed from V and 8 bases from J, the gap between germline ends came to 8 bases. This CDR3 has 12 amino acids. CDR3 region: CASSGGDSPLHF. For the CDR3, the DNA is TGTGCCAGCAGCGGAGGGGATTCACCCCTCCACTTT.

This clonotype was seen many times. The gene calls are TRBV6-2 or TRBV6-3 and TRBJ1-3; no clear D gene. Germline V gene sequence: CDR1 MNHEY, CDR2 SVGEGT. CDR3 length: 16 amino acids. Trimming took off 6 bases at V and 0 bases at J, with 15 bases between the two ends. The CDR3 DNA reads TGTGCCAGCAGGACTTCGGTGGTCCGCTCTGGAAACACCATATATTTT. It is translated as CASRTSVVRSGNTIYF.

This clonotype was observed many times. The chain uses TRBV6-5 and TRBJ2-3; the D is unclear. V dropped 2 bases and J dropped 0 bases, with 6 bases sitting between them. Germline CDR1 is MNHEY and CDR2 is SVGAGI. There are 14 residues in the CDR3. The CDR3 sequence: CASSYLPSTDTQYF. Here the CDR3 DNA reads TGTGCCAGCAGTTACCTCCCCAGCACAGATACGCAGTATTTT.

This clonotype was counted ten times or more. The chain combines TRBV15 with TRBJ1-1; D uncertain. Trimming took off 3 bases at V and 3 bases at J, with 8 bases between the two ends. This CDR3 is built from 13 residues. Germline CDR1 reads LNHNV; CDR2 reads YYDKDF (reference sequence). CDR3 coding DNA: TGTGCCACCAGCAGGTCCCCTTACACTGAAGCTTTCTTT. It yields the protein CATSRSPYTEAFF.

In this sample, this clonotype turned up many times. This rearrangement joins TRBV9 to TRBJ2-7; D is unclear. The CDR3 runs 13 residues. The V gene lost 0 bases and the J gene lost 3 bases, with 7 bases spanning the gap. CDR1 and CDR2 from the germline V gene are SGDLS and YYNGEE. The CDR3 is CASSVDSLYEQYF. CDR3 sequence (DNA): TGTGCCAGCAGCGTAGACAGCCTCTACGAGCAGTACTTC. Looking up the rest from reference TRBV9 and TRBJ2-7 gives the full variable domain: DSGVTQTPKHLITATGQRVTLRCSPRSGDLSVYWYQQSLDQGLQFLIQYYNGEERAKGNILERFSAQQFPDLHSELNLSSLELGDSALYFCASSVDSLYEQYFGPGTRLTVT.

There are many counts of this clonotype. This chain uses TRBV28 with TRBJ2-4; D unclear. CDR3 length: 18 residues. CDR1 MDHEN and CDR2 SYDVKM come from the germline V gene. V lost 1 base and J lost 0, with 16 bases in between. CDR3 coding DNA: TGTGCCAGCAGTTTATTCGGGCAGTCCAGCCGAGCCAAAAACATTCAGTACTTC. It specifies CASSLFGQSSRAKNIQYF.

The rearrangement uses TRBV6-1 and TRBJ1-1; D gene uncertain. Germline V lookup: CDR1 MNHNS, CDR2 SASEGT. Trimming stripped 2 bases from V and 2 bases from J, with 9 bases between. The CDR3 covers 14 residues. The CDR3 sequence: CASSETQTNTEAFF. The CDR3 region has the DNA TGTGCCAGCAGTGAAACTCAGACAAACACTGAAGCTTTCTTT.

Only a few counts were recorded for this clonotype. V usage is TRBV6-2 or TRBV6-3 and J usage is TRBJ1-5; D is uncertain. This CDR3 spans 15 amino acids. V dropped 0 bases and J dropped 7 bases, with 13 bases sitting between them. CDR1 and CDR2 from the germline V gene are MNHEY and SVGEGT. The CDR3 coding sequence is TGTGCCAGCAGTTACTCGAGTCGGGGTGGGCAGCCCCAGCATTTT. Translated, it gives CASSYSSRGGQPQHF.

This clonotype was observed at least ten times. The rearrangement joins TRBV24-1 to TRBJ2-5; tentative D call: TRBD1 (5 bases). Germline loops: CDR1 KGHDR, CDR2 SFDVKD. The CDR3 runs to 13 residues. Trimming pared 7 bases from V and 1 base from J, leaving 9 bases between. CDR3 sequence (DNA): TGTGCCACCAGGGCGACAGCCCAAGAGACCCAGTACTTC. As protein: CATRATAQETQYF.

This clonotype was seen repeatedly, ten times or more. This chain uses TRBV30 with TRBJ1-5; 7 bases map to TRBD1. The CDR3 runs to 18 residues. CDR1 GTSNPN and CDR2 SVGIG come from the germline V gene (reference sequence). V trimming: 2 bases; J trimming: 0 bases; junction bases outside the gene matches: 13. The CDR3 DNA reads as TGTGCCTGGAGTACCAGGACAGGTTCGATAGGTAGCAATCAGCCCCAGCATTTT. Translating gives CAWSTRTGSIGSNQPQHF.

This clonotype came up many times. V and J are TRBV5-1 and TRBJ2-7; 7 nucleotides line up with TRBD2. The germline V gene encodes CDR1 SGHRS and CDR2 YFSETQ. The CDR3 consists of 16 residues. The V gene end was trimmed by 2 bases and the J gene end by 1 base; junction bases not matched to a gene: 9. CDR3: CASSLTRASGSYEQYF. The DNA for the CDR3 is TGCGCCAGCAGCTTAACTAGGGCTAGCGGTTCCTACGAGCAGTACTTC.

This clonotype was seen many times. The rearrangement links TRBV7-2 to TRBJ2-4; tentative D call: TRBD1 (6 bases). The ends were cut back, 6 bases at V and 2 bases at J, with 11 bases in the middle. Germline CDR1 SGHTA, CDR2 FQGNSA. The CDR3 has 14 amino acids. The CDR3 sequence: CASSQQGTKNIQYF. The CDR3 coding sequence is TGTGCCAGCAGTCAACAGGGAACCAAAAACATTCAGTACTTC.

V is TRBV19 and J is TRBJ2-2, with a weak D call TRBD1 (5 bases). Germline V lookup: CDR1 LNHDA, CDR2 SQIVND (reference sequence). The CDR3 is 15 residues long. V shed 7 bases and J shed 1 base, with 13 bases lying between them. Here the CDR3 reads CASTRAGWNTGELFF. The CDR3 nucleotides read TGTGCCAGTACCCGGGCAGGGTGGAACACCGGGGAGCTGTTTTTT.

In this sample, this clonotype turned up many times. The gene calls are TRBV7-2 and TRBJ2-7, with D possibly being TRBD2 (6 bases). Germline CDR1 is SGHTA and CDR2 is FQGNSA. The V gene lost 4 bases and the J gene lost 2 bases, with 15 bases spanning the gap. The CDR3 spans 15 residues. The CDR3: CASSWISGPTYEQYF. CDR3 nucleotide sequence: TGTGCCAGCAGCTGGATTAGCGGCCCTACCTACGAGCAGTACTTC.

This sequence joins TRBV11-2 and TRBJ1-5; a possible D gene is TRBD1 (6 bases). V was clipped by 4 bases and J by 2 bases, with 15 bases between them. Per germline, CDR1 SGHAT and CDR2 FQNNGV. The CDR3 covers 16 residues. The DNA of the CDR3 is TGTGCCAGCAGCTCCGAACAGGGTCGTGGCAATCAGCCCCAGCATTTT. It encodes CASSSEQGRGNQPQHF.

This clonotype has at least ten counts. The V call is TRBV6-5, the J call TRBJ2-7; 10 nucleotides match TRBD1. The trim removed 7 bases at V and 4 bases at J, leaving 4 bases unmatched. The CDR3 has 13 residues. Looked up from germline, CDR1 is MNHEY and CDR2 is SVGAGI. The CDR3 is CASTRTGGYEQYF. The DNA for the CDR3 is TGTGCCAGCACCCGGACAGGGGGGTACGAGCAGTACTTC.

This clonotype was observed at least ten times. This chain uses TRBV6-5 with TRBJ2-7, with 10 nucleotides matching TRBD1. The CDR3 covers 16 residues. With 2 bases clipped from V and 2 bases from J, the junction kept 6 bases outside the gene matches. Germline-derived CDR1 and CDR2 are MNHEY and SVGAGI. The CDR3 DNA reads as TGTGCCAGCAGTTACGCCCCCGGGACAGGGGCCTACGAGCAGTACTTC. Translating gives CASSYAPGTGAYEQYF.

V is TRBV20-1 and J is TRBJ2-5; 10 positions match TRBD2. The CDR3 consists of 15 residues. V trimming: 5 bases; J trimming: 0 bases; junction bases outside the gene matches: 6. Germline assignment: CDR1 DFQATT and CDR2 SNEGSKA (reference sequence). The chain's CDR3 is CSAWTSGKYQETQYF. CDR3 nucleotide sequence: TGCAGTGCTTGGACTAGCGGAAAGTACCAAGAGACCCAGTACTTC.

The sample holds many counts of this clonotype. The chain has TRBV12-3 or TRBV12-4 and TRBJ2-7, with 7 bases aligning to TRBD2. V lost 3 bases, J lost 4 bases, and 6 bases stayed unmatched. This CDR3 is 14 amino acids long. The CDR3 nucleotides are TGTGCCAGCAGTTTTGGGGGGGAGGCTTACGAGCAGTACTTC. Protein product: CASSFGGEAYEQYF.

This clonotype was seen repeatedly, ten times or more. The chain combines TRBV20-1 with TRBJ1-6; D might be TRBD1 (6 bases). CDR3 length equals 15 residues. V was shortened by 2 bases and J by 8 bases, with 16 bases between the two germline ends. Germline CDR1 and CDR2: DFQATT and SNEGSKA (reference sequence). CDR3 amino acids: CSARRAGQRDSPLHF. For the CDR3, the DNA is TGCAGTGCTAGACGGGCTGGACAGAGGGATTCACCCCTCCACTTT.

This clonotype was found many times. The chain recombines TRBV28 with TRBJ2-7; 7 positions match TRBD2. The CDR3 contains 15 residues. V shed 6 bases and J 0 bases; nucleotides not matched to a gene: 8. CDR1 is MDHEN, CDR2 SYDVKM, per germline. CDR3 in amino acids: CASSLGLPGSYEQYF. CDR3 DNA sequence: TGTGCCAGCAGCCTGGGACTACCGGGCTCCTACGAGCAGTACTTC.